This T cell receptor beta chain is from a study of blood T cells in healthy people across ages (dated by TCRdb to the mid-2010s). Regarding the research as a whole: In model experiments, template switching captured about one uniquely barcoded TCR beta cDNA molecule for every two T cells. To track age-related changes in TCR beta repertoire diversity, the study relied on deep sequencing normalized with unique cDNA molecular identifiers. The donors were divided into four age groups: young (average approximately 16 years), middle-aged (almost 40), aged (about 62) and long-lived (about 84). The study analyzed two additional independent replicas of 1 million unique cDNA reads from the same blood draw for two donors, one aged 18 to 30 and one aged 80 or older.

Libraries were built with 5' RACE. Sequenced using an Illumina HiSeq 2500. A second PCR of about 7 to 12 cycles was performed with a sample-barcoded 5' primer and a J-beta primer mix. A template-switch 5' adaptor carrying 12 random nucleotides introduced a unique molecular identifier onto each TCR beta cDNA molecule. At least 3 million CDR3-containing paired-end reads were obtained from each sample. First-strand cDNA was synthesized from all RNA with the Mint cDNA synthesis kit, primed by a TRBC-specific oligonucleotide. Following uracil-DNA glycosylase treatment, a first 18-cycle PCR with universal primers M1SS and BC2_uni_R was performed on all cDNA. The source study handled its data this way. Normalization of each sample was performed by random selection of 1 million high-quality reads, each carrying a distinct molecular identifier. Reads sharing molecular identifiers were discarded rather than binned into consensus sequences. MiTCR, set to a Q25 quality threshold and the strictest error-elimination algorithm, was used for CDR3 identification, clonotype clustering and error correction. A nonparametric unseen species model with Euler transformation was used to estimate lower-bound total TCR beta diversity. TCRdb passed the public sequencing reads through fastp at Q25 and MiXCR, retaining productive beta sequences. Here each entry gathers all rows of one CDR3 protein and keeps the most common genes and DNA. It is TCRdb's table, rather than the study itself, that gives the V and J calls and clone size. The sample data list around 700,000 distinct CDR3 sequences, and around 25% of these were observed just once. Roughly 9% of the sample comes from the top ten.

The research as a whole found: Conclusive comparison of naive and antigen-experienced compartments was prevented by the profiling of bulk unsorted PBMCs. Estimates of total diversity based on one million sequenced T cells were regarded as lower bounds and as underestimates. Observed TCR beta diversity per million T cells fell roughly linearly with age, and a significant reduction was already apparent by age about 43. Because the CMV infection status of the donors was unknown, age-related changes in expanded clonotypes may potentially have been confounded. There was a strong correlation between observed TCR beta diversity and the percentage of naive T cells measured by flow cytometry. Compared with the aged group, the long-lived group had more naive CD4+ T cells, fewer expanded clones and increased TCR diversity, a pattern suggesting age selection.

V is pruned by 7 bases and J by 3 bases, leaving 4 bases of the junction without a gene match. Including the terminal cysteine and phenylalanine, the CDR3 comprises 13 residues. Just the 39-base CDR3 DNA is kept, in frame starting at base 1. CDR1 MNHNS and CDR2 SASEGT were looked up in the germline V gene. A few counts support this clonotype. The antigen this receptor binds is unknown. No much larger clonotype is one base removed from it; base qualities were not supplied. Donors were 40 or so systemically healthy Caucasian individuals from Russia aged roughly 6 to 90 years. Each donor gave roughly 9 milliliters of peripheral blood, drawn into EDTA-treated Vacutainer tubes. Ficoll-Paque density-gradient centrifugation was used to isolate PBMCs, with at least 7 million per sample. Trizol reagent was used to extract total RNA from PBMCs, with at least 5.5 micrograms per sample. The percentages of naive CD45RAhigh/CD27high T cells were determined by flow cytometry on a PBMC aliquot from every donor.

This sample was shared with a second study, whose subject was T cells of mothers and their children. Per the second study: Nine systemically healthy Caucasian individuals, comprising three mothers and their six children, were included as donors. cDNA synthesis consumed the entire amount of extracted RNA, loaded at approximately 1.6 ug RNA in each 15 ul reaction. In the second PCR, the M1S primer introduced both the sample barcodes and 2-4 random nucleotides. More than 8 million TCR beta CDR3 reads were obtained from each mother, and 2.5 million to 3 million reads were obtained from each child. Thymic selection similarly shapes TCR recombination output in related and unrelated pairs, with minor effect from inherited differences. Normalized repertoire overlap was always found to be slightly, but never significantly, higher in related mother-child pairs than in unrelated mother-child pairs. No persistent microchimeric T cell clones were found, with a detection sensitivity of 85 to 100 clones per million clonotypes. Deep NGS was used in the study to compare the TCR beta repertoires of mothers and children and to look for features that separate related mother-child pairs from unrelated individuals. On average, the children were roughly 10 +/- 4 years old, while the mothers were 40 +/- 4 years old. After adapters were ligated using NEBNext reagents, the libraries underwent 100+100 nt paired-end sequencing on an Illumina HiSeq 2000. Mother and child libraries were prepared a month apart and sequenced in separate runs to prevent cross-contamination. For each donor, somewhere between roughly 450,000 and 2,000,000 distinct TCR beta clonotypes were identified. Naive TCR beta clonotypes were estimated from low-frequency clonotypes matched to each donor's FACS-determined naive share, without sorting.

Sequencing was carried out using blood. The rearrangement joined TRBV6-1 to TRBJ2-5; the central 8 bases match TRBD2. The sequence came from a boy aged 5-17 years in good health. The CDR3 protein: CASIRAGEETQYF. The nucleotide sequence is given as TGTGCCAGCATCAGAGCGGGGGAAGAGACCCAGTACTTC.